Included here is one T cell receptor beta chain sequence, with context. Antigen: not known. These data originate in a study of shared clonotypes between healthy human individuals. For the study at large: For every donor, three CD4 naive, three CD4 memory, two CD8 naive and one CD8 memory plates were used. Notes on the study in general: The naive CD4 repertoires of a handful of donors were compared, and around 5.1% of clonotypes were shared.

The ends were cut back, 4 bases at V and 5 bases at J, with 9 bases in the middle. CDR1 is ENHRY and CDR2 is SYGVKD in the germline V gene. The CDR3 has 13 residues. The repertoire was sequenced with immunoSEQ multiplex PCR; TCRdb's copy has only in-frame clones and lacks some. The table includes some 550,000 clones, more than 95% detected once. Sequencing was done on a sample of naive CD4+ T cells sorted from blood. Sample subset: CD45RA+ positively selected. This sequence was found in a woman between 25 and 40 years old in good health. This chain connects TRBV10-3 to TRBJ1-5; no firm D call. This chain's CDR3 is CAISVSSDQPQHF. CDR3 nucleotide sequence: TGTGCCATCAGTGTTTCTTCGGATCAGCCCCAGCATTTT.